The 25 T cell receptor beta chains below were found in one sample sequenced in a study of T cell changes during pregnancy in multiple sclerosis. TCRdb keeps only in-frame clones here, not all; method: immunoSEQ multiplex PCR. The sample shows more than 80,000 clones, 85% to 95% of them seen only once. The source was peripheral blood, collected after pregnancy. The receptors stem from a female donor with multiple sclerosis, enrolled in a pregnancy study.

This chain connects TRBV5-1 to TRBJ2-7; 9 bases map to TRBD1. This CDR3 comprises 15 residues. Germline trimming cut 1 base from V and 6 bases from J; bases unmatched to any gene: 8. Germline lookup yields CDR1 SGHRS and CDR2 YFSETQ. The CDR3 DNA is TGCGCCAGCAGCTTGTCCGGGACAGGGACGTTCGAGCAGTACTTC. It yields the protein CASSLSGTGTFEQYF.

The gene calls are TRBV19 and TRBJ2-7; TRBD2 matches at 11 bases. The CDR3 is 16 amino acids. Per the germline V gene, CDR1 is LNHDA and CDR2 is SQIVND (reference sequence). V shed 6 bases and J 1 base; nucleotides not matched to a gene: 8. The CDR3 reads CASSLTSGGLSYEQYF. CDR3 DNA sequence: TGTGCCAGTAGCCTAACTAGCGGGGGCCTTTCCTACGAGCAGTACTTC.

This clone was seen more than once but under ten times. The same CDR3 is also encoded by other DNA sequences in this sample. The rearrangement links TRBV29-1 to TRBJ1-1, with D tentatively TRBD1 (6 bases). The V end was cut by 5 bases, the J end by 5 bases, with 9 bases between. CDR1 and CDR2 (germline): SQVTM, ANQGSEA. The CDR3 is made up of 11 amino acids. CDR3 protein: CSVRGGTEAFF. DNA of the CDR3: TGCAGCGTTAGGGGGGGTACTGAAGCTTTCTTT.

The chain employs TRBV27 and TRBJ1-5, with a tentative D call TRBD1 (5 bases). The V and J ends lost 0 bases and 2 bases respectively, with 8 bases between them. CDR1 and CDR2 (germline): MNHEY, SMNVEV (reference sequence). The CDR3 extends over 15 amino acids. The CDR3 is CASSLSRRGNQPQHF. The CDR3 DNA sequence: TGTGCCAGCAGTTTATCGCGCAGGGGCAATCAGCCCCAGCATTTT.

For the CDR3, the DNA is TGTGCCAGCAGCTTATCAAGGGGGTACCACGAGCAGTACTTC. It translates to CASSLSRGYHEQYF. The genes are TRBV7-6 and TRBJ2-7; a weak D match, TRBD1 (6 bases). The CDR3 is 14 residues long. CDR1 and CDR2 from the germline V gene are SGHVS and FNYEAQ. Trimming removed 2 bases from V and 5 bases from J, with 13 bases in between.

This clone has more than one count but fewer than ten. The gene calls are TRBV7-3 and TRBJ2-1; 7 positions match TRBD2. V was pared by 1 base and J by 5 bases, with 11 bases of the junction left unmatched. Germline-derived CDR1 and CDR2 are SGHTA and FQGTGA. There are 17 residues in the CDR3. CDR3 amino acids: CASSLRGFTSAHNEQFF. The CDR3 DNA sequence: TGTGCCAGCAGCTTAAGGGGTTTTACTAGCGCCCACAATGAGCAGTTCTTC.

This chain joins TRBV4-1 and TRBJ2-5; perhaps TRBD2 as D (6 bases). V lost 1 base and J lost 4, with 10 bases in between. This CDR3 spans 14 amino acids. The germline CDR1 and CDR2 sequences are MGHRA and YSYEKL. CDR3: CASSQAGAGETQYF. CDR3 DNA: TGCGCCAGCAGCCAAGCGGGAGCGGGAGAGACCCAGTACTTC.

This rearrangement joins TRBV7-2 to TRBJ2-1, with 10 bases matching TRBD2. Per the germline V gene, CDR1 is SGHTA and CDR2 is FQGNSA. CDR3 length: 18 amino acids. The V segment lost 1 base and the J segment 3 bases; nucleotides outside the gene matches: 9. CDR3 region: CASSLGASGRRGYNEQFF. The CDR3 DNA reads as TGTGCCAGCAGCTTAGGGGCTAGCGGGAGACGGGGCTACAATGAGCAGTTCTTC.

The chain is built from TRBV6-6 and TRBJ1-1; 7 bases line up with TRBD1. The CDR3 has 14 amino acids. The germline V gene encodes CDR1 MNHNY and CDR2 SVGAGI (reference sequence). V shed 6 bases and J 0 bases; nucleotides not matched to a gene: 4. The CDR3 sequence: CASRTGTVNTEAFF. For the CDR3, the DNA is TGTGCCAGCAGGACCGGGACAGTGAACACTGAAGCTTTCTTT.

CDR3 sequence (DNA): TGTGCCAGCAGCGTTCCCGGGACAGGGACTTTTTTCTTC. It translates to CASSVPGTGTFFF. J is TRBJ2-1 and V is TRBV7-7; 9 bases fit TRBD1. Germline V gene lookup returns CDR1 SSHAT and CDR2 FNYEAQ (reference sequence). The junction had 12 bases not matched to a gene; V was cut back by 5 bases and J by 16 bases. This CDR3 is 13 amino acids long.

The rearrangement links TRBV27 to TRBJ1-2; D is undetermined. V dropped 8 bases and J dropped 8 bases, with 15 bases sitting between them. Per germline, CDR1 MNHEY and CDR2 SMNVEV (reference sequence). The CDR3 covers 12 residues. The CDR3 region is CASGMQAQGYTF. CDR3 nucleotides: TGTGCCAGCGGTATGCAGGCGCAGGGCTACACCTTC.

This chain links TRBV6-5 with TRBJ1-3; D unresolved. Trimming left V 5 bases short and J 7 bases short, with 12 bases between. Germline CDR1 is MNHEY and CDR2 is SVGAGI. The CDR3 is 13 residues long. The CDR3 nucleotides are TGTGCCAGCAGTCTGGGTCCTAGGAACACCATATATTTT. It translates to CASSLGPRNTIYF.

The chain recombines TRBV10-3 with TRBJ1-1, with D possibly matching TRBD1 (5 bases). Trimming shortened V by 4 bases and J by 4 bases, and 19 bases separated the two germline ends. This CDR3 contains 16 residues. CDR1 is ENHRY and CDR2 is SYGVKD in the germline V gene. CDR3 residues: CAISGSWTLGATEAFF. CDR3 nucleotide sequence: TGTGCCATCAGTGGGTCCTGGACGCTTGGGGCCACTGAAGCTTTCTTT.

This chain uses TRBV9 with TRBJ2-7; 9 bases agree with TRBD2. Trimming removed 2 bases from V and 2 bases from J; junction bases left unmatched: 2. The CDR3 is 14 residues long. Germline V gene sequence: CDR1 SGDLS, CDR2 YYNGEE. Written as DNA, the CDR3 is TGTGCCAGCAGCGTTAGCGGGAGCGCCTACGAGCAGTACTTC. Protein: CASSVSGSAYEQYF. The full variable domain, with the rest looked up from reference TRBV9 and TRBJ2-7, is DSGVTQTPKHLITATGQRVTLRCSPRSGDLSVYWYQQSLDQGLQFLIQYYNGEERAKGNILERFSAQQFPDLHSELNLSSLELGDSALYFCASSVSGSAYEQYFGPGTRLTVT.

The chain joins TRBV6-5 to TRBJ1-2, with 9 bases that match TRBD1. J gave up 7 bases and V 6 bases, and 9 bases lay outside the gene matches. This CDR3 comprises 14 residues. Looked up from germline, CDR1 is MNHEY and CDR2 is SVGAGI. CDR3 loop: CASSKQGALFGYTF. The CDR3 DNA sequence: TGTGCCAGCAGCAAACAGGGGGCACTCTTTGGCTACACCTTC.

V gene TRBV5-4 combines with J gene TRBJ1-6, with 8 bases fitting TRBD1. CDR1 SGHNT and CDR2 YYREEE come from the germline V gene (reference sequence). V shed 4 bases and J 9 bases; nucleotides not matched to a gene: 6. The length of the CDR3 is 14 residues. For the CDR3, the DNA is TGTGCCAGCAGCATACAGGGGGGGAGTTCACCCCTCCACTTT. This gives the protein CASSIQGGSSPLHF.

The genes are TRBV18 and TRBJ2-1, with TRBD1 matching 7 bases. This CDR3 is built from 15 residues. Germline V gene sequence: CDR1 KGHSH, CDR2 LQKENI. V trimming: 5 bases; J trimming: 5 bases; junction bases outside the gene matches: 9. CDR3 in amino acids: CASSEQGILDNEQFF. The CDR3 DNA reads TGTGCCAGCTCAGAACAGGGGATTCTGGACAATGAGCAGTTCTTC. The variable domain in full, completed from reference TRBV18 and TRBJ2-1, reads NAGVMQNPRHLVRRRGQEARLRCSPMKGHSHVYWYRQLPEEGLKFMVYLQKENIIDESGMPKERFSAEFPKEGPSILRIQQVVRGDSAAYFCASSEQGILDNEQFFGPGTRLTVL.

The chain carries TRBV29-1 and TRBJ2-7; 12 nucleotides agree with TRBD2. Looked up from germline, CDR1 is SQVTM and CDR2 is ANQGSEA. CDR3 length equals 13 residues. With V trimmed by 7 bases and J by 7 bases, 8 bases remained unmatched. The CDR3 sequence is CSAAASGRGEQYF. For the CDR3, the DNA is TGCAGCGCCGCGGCTAGCGGGAGGGGTGAGCAGTACTTC.

V and J are TRBV28 and TRBJ1-2, with a possible D match to TRBD1 (6 bases). There are 13 residues in the CDR3. V shed 7 bases and J shed 4 bases, with 13 bases lying between them. CDR1 is MDHEN and CDR2 is SYDVKM in the germline V gene. In DNA, the CDR3 is TGTGCCAGCAATACTGCAGGGGTCTATGGCTACACCTTC. Protein sequence: CASNTAGVYGYTF.

This clone was detected only once. The CDR3 DNA reads as TGTGCCAGCAGTCTACCCCGGACAGTTCATCAGCCCCAGCATTTT. The encoded protein is CASSLPRTVHQPQHF. The chain recombines TRBV28 with TRBJ1-5; possibly TRBD1 for D (6 bases). V lost 5 bases and J lost 5, with 16 bases in between. The CDR3 spans 15 residues. CDR1 is MDHEN, CDR2 SYDVKM, per germline. The variable domain in full, with the rest retrieved from reference TRBV28 and TRBJ1-5, is DVKVTQSSRYLVKRTGEKVFLECVQDMDHENMFWYRQDPGLGLRLIYFSYDVKMKEKGDIPEGYSVSREKKERFSLILESASTNQTSMYLCASSLPRTVHQPQHFGDGTRLSIL.

The chain's CDR3 is CAWSKPTSGRVEQYF. The CDR3 nucleotides are TGTGCCTGGAGCAAACCGACTAGCGGGAGAGTCGAGCAGTACTTC. The rearrangement links TRBV30 to TRBJ2-7; 12 positions match TRBD2. This CDR3 is built from 15 residues. Germline V gives CDR1 GTSNPN, CDR2 SVGIG (reference sequence). The junction had 9 bases not matched to a gene; V was cut back by 3 bases and J by 6 bases. Drawing the rest from reference TRBV30 and TRBJ2-7, the complete variable domain is SQTIHQWPATLVQPVGSPLSLECTVEGTSNPNLYWYRQAAGRGLQLLFYSVGIGQISSEVPQNLSASRPQDRQFILSSKKLLLSDSGFYLCAWSKPTSGRVEQYFGPGTRLTVT.

Notes on this clone: Other DNA sequences of this sample code for an identical CDR3. The chain is built from TRBV9 and TRBJ1-5, with D possibly TRBD1 on 5 matching bases. The CDR3 has 14 residues. Germline values: CDR1 SGDLS, CDR2 YYNGEE. The germline V and J ends were trimmed by 2 bases and 2 bases, with 8 bases remaining between them. CDR3 nucleotide sequence: TGTGCCAGCAGCGTGGGGGGAGGCAATCAGCCCCAGCATTTT. This translates into CASSVGGGNQPQHF.

The chain combines TRBV7-8 with TRBJ1-5, with 7 bases aligning to TRBD1. The CDR3 contains 14 residues. V lost 5 bases and J lost 6; bases outside the gene matches: 7. Germline loops: CDR1 SGHVS, CDR2 FQNEAQ. This chain's CDR3 is CASSTGTAGQPQHF. In DNA, the CDR3 is TGTGCCAGCAGCACTGGGACAGCCGGTCAGCCCCAGCATTTT.

V and J are TRBV30 and TRBJ1-5; possibly TRBD1 for D (6 bases). The CDR3 runs to 15 residues. Germline CDR1 and CDR2: GTSNPN and SVGIG (reference sequence). With 5 bases removed from V and 3 bases from J, the gap between germline ends came to 17 bases. The DNA of the CDR3 is TGTGCCTGGGCGCCGGCGACAGGAGACAATCAGCCCCAGCATTTT. It is translated as CAWAPATGDNQPQHF.

The V call is TRBV29-1, the J call TRBJ2-1; 13 bases fit TRBD2. Germline-derived CDR1 and CDR2 are SQVTM and ANQGSEA. Unmatched junction bases numbered 6, after V lost 7 bases and J lost 12 bases. The CDR3 covers 12 residues. For the CDR3, the DNA is TGCAGCGGAACTAGCGGGGGGGGGAGGCAGTTCTTC. Protein sequence: CSGTSGGGRQFF.